This TCR beta chain stems from a study of shared clonotypes between healthy human individuals. In this sample, this clone turned up many times. This same CDR3 is encoded by further DNA sequences in the sample. Donors, healthy HIV-negative adults, lacked recent acute infections or vaccinations. An assay was performed, and its level was deep. Original handling: Junction-only sequences without quality scores came from ImmunoSEQ, so filtering differed. Assay: immunoSEQ multiplex PCR; the TCRdb copy retains only in-frame clones and omits some. D and trimming come from the DNA, and the V and J calls and clone size come from that table. The table includes about 490,000 clones, about 85% detected once. The CDR3 loop spans 13 amino acids. Germline CDR1 MDHEN, CDR2 SYDVKM. V gave up 8 bases and J gave up 2 bases, with 12 bases separating them.

The sequenced material came from PBMCs. The TCR comes from a woman aged 40 to 55 in good health. Some clones in this sample may be carry-over from other donors' samples. The V gene is TRBV28, the J gene TRBJ2-5, with a possible D match to TRBD2 (5 bases). The CDR3 coding sequence is TGTGCCAGCGGACTCGGCGGACAAGAGACCCAGTACTTC. Its translation is CASGLGGQETQYF.